Listed below are T cell receptor beta chains from one sample, sequenced in a study of blood T cell repertoires in COVID-19. Measured with immunoSEQ multiplex PCR; TCRdb has only the in-frame clones, and not every one. Of 65,000 to 85,000 clones in the sample, roughly 77% were seen once. Sequenced sample: peripheral blood. These receptors were obtained from a man in his forties or fifties with active or convalescent COVID-19. Both conserved end residues are part of each CDR3. A D gene is named only where the DNA matches it firmly. The listing skips clone size in some rows; elsewhere it reads once, few, many or a size class.

d_call	v_call	clone_size	j_call	cdr3_nt	cdr3_aa
-	TRBV4-3	once	TRBJ2-4	TGCGCCAGCAGCCCGATTCAGGCGTCGAACATTCAGTACTTC	CASSPIQASNIQYF
-	TRBV25-1	many	TRBJ2-2	TGTGCCAGCTGGCCGCCAAGGCTGTTTTTT	CASWPPRLFF
-	TRBV2	-	TRBJ2-3	TGTGCCAGCAGTATCGGGGATACGCAGTATTTT	CASSIGDTQYF
-	TRBV7-2	-	TRBJ1-5	TGTGCCAGCAGCTTATCCGGGACTGAGGCTCAGCCCCAGCATTTT	CASSLSGTEAQPQHF
TRBD1	TRBV19	-	TRBJ1-2	TGTGCCAGTAGTCCATTAATACCCCCGGGACAGTCCTCTAACTATGGCTACACCTTC	CASSPLIPPGQSSNYGYTF
TRBD1	TRBV7-3	-	TRBJ2-1	TGTGCCAGCAGCCGGACAGGGTTTGGGTACAATGAGCAGTTCTTC	CASSRTGFGYNEQFF
TRBD1	TRBV9	few	TRBJ2-7	TGTGCCAGCAGCGTAGTGGACAGGGGGCCGGGCGAGCAGTACTTC	CASSVVDRGPGEQYF
-	TRBV30	-	TRBJ1-2	TGTGCCTGGACAGGGGCCCATACCTACACCTTC	CAWTGAHTYTF
TRBD1	TRBV2	-	TRBJ2-5	TGTGCCAGCAGCGCACGTAGAACAGGGGGTGGTGAGACCCAGTACTTC	CASSARRTGGGETQYF
TRBD2	TRBV27	-	TRBJ2-1	TGTGCCAGCAGCTATTTTGGTAGCGGGGCAAACAATGAGCAGTTCTTC	CASSYFGSGANNEQFF
-	TRBV5-1	-	TRBJ1-2	TGCGCCAGCAGCTTGTCAGGGGTTGCGGGCTACACCTTC	CASSLSGVAGYTF
-	TRBV5-6	-	TRBJ1-5	TGTGCCAGCAGCTTGGCGGGACTGGGTAGCAATCAGCCCCAGCATTTT	CASSLAGLGSNQPQHF
-	TRBV13	-	TRBJ1-3	TGTGCCAGCAACCTCAGGCCCGGAAACACCATATATTTT	CASNLRPGNTIYF
-	TRBV7-2	once	TRBJ2-5	TGTGCCAGCAGCTTAACGGGGATACAAGAGACCCAGTACTTC	CASSLTGIQETQYF
-	TRBV7-2	-	TRBJ1-5	TGTGCCAGCAGCTTATCAGGCGATCAGCCCCAGCATTTT	CASSLSGDQPQHF
-	TRBV5-1	-	TRBJ1-6	TGCGCCAGCAGCTTGCCAACCCGGGATTCACCCCTCCACTTT	CASSLPTRDSPLHF
-	TRBV19	-	TRBJ1-1	TGTGCCAGTAGTATGCAGGGTTGGGGCACTGAAGCTTTCTTT	CASSMQGWGTEAFF
-	TRBV7-6	-	TRBJ1-6	TGTGCCAGCAGCTTCGCGACAAATTCACCCCTCCACTTT	CASSFATNSPLHF
-	TRBV5-8	-	TRBJ1-2	TGTGCCAGCAGCCGATTTGACAGGAACTATGGCTACACCTTC	CASSRFDRNYGYTF
-	TRBV7-6	-	TRBJ2-7	TGTGCCAGCAGCTACTATTCCGAGCAGTACTTC	CASSYYSEQYF
TRBD2	TRBV6-5	-	TRBJ2-2	TGTGCCAGCAGCGGACTAGTCGTGGACACCGGGGAGCTGTTTTTT	CASSGLVVDTGELFF
TRBD2	TRBV7-9	-	TRBJ2-4	TGTGCCAGCAGCCCAACACTAGCGGGGACCGAAAACATTCAGTACTTC	CASSPTLAGTENIQYF
-	TRBV25-1	-	TRBJ1-2	TGTGCCAGCAGTGAACGTTATGGCTACACCTTC	CASSERYGYTF
TRBD1	TRBV12-3/TRBV12-4	-	TRBJ1-2	TGTGCCAGCAGTTCCCAGACAGGGCAGCGCTACACCTTC	CASSSQTGQRYTF
TRBD2	TRBV5-1	-	TRBJ2-3	TGCGCCAGTACTCGGGACGCATCTGCTGGGACTAACACAGATACGCAGTATTTT	CASTRDASAGTNTDTQYF
-	TRBV2	-	TRBJ1-2	TGTGCCAGCAGTGAACGAGGGAATGGCTACACCTTC	CASSERGNGYTF
TRBD2	TRBV11-3	once	TRBJ2-3	TGTGCCAGCAGCTTAGACAGCGGGGGTTCAGATACGCAGTATTTT	CASSLDSGGSDTQYF
TRBD2	TRBV7-3	once	TRBJ2-3	TGTGCCAGCAGCCCCGGGACTAGCGGGGATACGCAGTATTTT	CASSPGTSGDTQYF
-	TRBV29-1	-	TRBJ1-5	TGCAGCGTACAGGGAGGCAATCAGCCCCAGCATTTT	CSVQGGNQPQHF
TRBD1	TRBV27	-	TRBJ2-3	TGTGCCAGCAGTTTATCGATGGGACAGGGTTTCACAGATACGCAGTATTTT	CASSLSMGQGFTDTQYF
-	TRBV7-8	once	TRBJ1-6	TGTGCCAGCAGCTTAGGGGAGGGTAGTTCACCCCTCCACTTT	CASSLGEGSSPLHF
TRBD1	TRBV19	-	TRBJ1-6	TGTGCCAGTACCCCGGGACAGGGGCGAGGATCACCCCTCCACTTT	CASTPGQGRGSPLHF
-	TRBV5-5	-	TRBJ1-2	TGTGCCAGCAGCTTGGGAAGCCAGGTGCGTGGCTACACCTTC	CASSLGSQVRGYTF
-	TRBV6-4	-	TRBJ2-3	TGTGCCAGCAGGGGCCACAGGGAGACAGATACGCAGTATTTT	CASRGHRETDTQYF
-	TRBV24-1	few	TRBJ2-2	TGTGCCACCAGCGAGGGACAGAACACCGGGGAGCTGTTTTTT	CATSEGQNTGELFF
TRBD2	TRBV11-2	-	TRBJ2-5	TGTGCCAGCAGCGAACTAGCAACCTACGGGGGGGGAGAGACCCAGTACTTC	CASSELATYGGGETQYF
-	TRBV15	-	TRBJ2-2	TGTGCCACCAGCAGAGATTCTCGAGCGTCCGGGGAGCTGTTTTTT	CATSRDSRASGELFF
-	TRBV10-1	-	TRBJ2-5	TGCGCCAGCAGTGAGGGGTACAGGGAAGAGACCCAGTACTTC	CASSEGYREETQYF
-	TRBV11-2	-	TRBJ2-7	TGTGCCAGCAGCTCCCCTTTGGGCGGAGGCTCCTTCGAGCAGTACTTC	CASSSPLGGGSFEQYF
-	TRBV19	few	TRBJ1-5	TGTGCCAGTAGTATAACCGGGGGGCATCAGCCCCAGCATTTT	CASSITGGHQPQHF
-	TRBV10-1	-	TRBJ2-5	TGCGCCAGCAGTCCGCAGGGTGGAGAGACCCAGTACTTC	CASSPQGGETQYF
-	TRBV30	once	TRBJ1-6	TGTGCCTGGAGTCAAACCCCGTTATCGGATTCACCCCTCCACTTT	CAWSQTPLSDSPLHF
-	TRBV3-1/TRBV3-2	once	TRBJ2-3	TGTGCCAGCAGCCAAGGTTTTAGCGCAGATACGCAGTATTTT	CASSQGFSADTQYF
-	TRBV30	-	TRBJ1-1	TGTGCCTGGACCAGGGATGGACAGAAGAACACTGAAGCTTTCTTT	CAWTRDGQKNTEAFF
TRBD2	TRBV29-1	-	TRBJ2-3	TGCAGCGTTGAAGACCCCCTGCGGGGGGGGTCAGATACGCAGTATTTT	CSVEDPLRGGSDTQYF
-	TRBV27	-	TRBJ2-7	TGTGCCAGCGGGCGAGGGGGCGGGGCCTCCTACGAGCAGTACTTC	CASGRGGGASYEQYF
TRBD1	TRBV7-2	few	TRBJ1-5	TGTGCCAGCAGCTTAGTCGGGACAGGCGTCAATCAGCCCCAGCATTTT	CASSLVGTGVNQPQHF
TRBD1	TRBV5-1	few	TRBJ1-4	TGCGCCAGCAGCATTACAGGGGGCAGTGAAAAACTGTTTTTT	CASSITGGSEKLFF